This T cell receptor beta chain is drawn from a study of blood T cell repertoires in COVID-19. Study-level background: The origin of the acute and convalescent COVID-19 samples was the United States, Italy and Spain. T cells, B-cell-depleted T cells, or PBMCs supplied cDNA or gDNA.

Original methodology: Nucleated cell counts were estimated from reference gene primer amplification. TCRdb's table, derived via immunoSEQ multiplex PCR, lists solely in-frame clones and lacks some. That table is the source of V, J and clone size, and D and trimming were worked out from the DNA. The data show 300,000 to 450,000 clones, about 85% seen once. CDR1 SGHRS and CDR2 YFSETQ come from the germline V gene. The junction had 2 bases not matched to a gene; V was cut back by 4 bases and J by 5 bases. The CDR3 extends over 13 amino acids. The receptor's source is a woman aged 18-30 years with acute or convalescent COVID-19. This chain joins TRBV5-1 and TRBJ1-2, with 10 positions matching TRBD1. The sequencing sample was made of peripheral blood. The CDR3 here is CASSGTGAYGYTF. CDR3 sequence (DNA): TGCGCCAGCAGCGGGACAGGGGCGTATGGCTACACCTTC. Variable domain in full (rest from reference TRBV5-1 and TRBJ1-2): KAGVTQTPRYLIKTRGQQVTLSCSPISGHRSVSWYQQTPGQGLQFLFEYFSETQRNKGNFPGRFSGRQFSNSRSEMNVSTLELGDSALYLCASSGTGAYGYTFGSGTRLTVV.